The next 4 T cell receptor beta chains were all read from a single sample in a study of shared clonotypes between healthy human individuals. CD45RO-negative, CCR7-positively selected cells formed the naive CD8 fraction, excluding terminally differentiated effector memory CD45RA+ cells. Assay used: immunoSEQ multiplex PCR; TCRdb lists only in-frame clones, some missing. The sample carries about 590,000 clones, 95% to 96% recorded once. The sequencing sample was made of naive CD8+ T cells sorted from blood. Source of these receptors: a woman between 25 and 40 years old in good health.

The CDR3 reads CASRRTSPDTQYF. The CDR3 nucleotides read TGTGCCAGTAGGCGGACTAGTCCCGATACGCAGTATTTT. This chain joins TRBV19 and TRBJ2-3; 7 nucleotides match TRBD2. The J segment lost 6 bases and the V segment lost 6 bases, leaving 6 bases of the junction unmatched. The CDR3 runs 13 residues. Germline V gives CDR1 LNHDA, CDR2 SQIVND (reference sequence).

V gene TRBV7-9 combines with J gene TRBJ2-7, with a weak D call TRBD2 (5 bases). V was trimmed by 3 bases and J by 6 bases, leaving 18 bases between them. CDR3 length equals 15 residues. Germline CDR1 SEHNR, CDR2 FQNEAQ (reference sequence). The CDR3 reads CASSFRGDPGSEQYF. CDR3 bases: TGTGCCAGCAGCTTTCGTGGGGATCCGGGGTCCGAGCAGTACTTC.

The chain combines TRBV27 with TRBJ2-5; TRBD2 might be the D (5 bases). The last part of the DNA fits TRBJ2-7 better; the J call may be wrong. The length of the CDR3 is 13 residues. Looked up from germline, CDR1 is MNHEY and CDR2 is SMNVEV (reference sequence). The CDR3 nucleotides read TGTGCCGCCGGGCCGGGGAGCTCCTACGAGCAGTACTTC. It specifies CAAGPGSSYEQYF.

The genes are TRBV28 and TRBJ2-7, with TRBD1 matching 7 bases. The V and J ends lost 3 bases and 2 bases, in that order; junction bases with no gene match: 4. The CDR3 totals 14 residues. Germline V CDR1 and CDR2: MDHEN, SYDVKM. As DNA, the CDR3 is TGTGCCAGCAGTTTCGGACAGGTGGCCTACGAGCAGTACTTC. Translated, it gives CASSFGQVAYEQYF. The full variable domain, in which reference TRBV28 and TRBJ2-7 provide the parts outside the CDR3, is DVKVTQSSRYLVKRTGEKVFLECVQDMDHENMFWYRQDPGLGLRLIYFSYDVKMKEKGDIPEGYSVSREKKERFSLILESASTNQTSMYLCASSFGQVAYEQYFGPGTRLTVT.